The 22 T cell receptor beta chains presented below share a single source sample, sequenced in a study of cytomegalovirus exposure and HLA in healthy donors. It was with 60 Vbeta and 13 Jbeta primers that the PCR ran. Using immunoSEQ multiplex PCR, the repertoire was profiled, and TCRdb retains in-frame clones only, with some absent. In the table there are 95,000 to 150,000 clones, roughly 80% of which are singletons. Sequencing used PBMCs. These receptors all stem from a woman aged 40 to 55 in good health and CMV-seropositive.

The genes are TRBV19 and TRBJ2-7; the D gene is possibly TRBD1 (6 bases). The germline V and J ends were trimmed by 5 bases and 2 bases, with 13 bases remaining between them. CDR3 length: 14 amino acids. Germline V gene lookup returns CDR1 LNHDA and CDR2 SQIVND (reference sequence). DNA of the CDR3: TGTGCCAGTAGTCAACGGGACAAGACCTACGAGCAGTACTTC. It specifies CASSQRDKTYEQYF.

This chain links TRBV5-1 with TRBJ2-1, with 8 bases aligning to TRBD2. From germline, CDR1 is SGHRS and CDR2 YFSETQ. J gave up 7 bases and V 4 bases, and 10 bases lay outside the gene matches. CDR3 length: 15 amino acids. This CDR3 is CASSPVFGGANEQFF. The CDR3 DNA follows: TGCGCCAGCAGCCCGGTTTTCGGGGGGGCAAATGAGCAGTTCTTC.

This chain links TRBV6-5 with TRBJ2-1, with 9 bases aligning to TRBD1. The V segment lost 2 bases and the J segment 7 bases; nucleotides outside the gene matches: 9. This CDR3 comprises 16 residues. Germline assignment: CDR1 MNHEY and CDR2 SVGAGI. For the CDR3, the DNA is TGTGCCAGCAGTTACGTACGGACAGGGGCTTGGAATGAGCAGTTCTTC. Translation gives CASSYVRTGAWNEQFF.

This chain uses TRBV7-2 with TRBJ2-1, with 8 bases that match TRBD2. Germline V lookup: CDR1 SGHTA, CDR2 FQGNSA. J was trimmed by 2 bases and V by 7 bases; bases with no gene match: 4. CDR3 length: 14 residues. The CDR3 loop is CASTPGGTYNEQFF. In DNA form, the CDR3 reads TGTGCCAGCACCCCGGGGGGGACCTACAATGAGCAGTTCTTC.

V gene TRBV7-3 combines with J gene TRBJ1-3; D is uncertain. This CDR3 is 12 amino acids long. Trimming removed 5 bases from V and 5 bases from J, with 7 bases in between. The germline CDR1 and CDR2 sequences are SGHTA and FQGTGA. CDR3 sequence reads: CASSADRNTIYF. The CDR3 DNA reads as TGTGCCAGCAGCGCGGATAGAAACACCATATATTTT.

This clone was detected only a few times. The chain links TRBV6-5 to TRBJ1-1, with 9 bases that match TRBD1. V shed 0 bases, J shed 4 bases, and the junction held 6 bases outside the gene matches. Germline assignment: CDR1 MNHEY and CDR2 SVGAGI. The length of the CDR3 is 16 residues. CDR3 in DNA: TGTGCCAGCAGTTACTCACCCGGGACAGGGATCACTGAAGCTTTCTTT. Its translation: CASSYSPGTGITEAFF.

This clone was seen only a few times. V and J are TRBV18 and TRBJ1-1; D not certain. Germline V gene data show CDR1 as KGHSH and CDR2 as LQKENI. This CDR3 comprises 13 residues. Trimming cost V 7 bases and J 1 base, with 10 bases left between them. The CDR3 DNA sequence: TGTGCCAGCTTGAAGGGAGGGAACACTGAAGCTTTCTTT. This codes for CASLKGGNTEAFF. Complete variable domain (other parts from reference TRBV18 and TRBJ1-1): NAGVMQNPRHLVRRRGQEARLRCSPMKGHSHVYWYRQLPEEGLKFMVYLQKENIIDESGMPKERFSAEFPKEGPSILRIQQVVRGDSAAYFCASLKGGNTEAFFGQGTRLTVV.

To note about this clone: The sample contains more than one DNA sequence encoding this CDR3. CDR3 nucleotides: TGTGCCAGCAGTGGGCAGGGGATGCCTGAAGCTTTCTTT. Translation: CASSGQGMPEAFF. The chain links TRBV6-5 to TRBJ1-1; a possible D gene is TRBD1 (6 bases). CDR1 is MNHEY, CDR2 SVGAGI, per germline. V was cut by 5 bases and J by 6 bases, with 13 bases left in between. The CDR3 runs to 13 residues.

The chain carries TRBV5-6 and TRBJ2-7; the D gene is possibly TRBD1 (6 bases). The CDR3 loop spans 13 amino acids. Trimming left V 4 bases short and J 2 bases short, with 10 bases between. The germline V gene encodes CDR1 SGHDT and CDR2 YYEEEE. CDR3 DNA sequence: TGTGCCAGCAGCCGGGACACAACCTACGAGCAGTACTTC. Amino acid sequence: CASSRDTTYEQYF.

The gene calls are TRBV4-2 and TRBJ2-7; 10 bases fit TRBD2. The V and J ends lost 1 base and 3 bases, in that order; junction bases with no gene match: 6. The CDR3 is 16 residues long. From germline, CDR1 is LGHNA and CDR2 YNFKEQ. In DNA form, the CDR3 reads TGTGCCAGCAGCCAAGCGGCTAGCGGGGGATTCTACGAGCAGTACTTC. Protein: CASSQAASGGFYEQYF.

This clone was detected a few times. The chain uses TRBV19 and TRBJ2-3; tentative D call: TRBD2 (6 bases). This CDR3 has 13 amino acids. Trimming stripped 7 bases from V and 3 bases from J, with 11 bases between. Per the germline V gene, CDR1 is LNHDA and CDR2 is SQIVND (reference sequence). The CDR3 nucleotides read TGTGCCAGTAAAAGGAGCGGGACAGATACGCAGTATTTT. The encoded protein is CASKRSGTDTQYF.

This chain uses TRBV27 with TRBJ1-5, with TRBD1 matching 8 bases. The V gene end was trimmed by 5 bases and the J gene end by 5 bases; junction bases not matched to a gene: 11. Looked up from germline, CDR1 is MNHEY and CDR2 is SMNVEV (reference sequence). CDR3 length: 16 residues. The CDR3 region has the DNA TGTGCCAGCAGTCCTTTTGGACAGGGTTCCGATCAGCCCCAGCATTTT. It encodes CASSPFGQGSDQPQHF.

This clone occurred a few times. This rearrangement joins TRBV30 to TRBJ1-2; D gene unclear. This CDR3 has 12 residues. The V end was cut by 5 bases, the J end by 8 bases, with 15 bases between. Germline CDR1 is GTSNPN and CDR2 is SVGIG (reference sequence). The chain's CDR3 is CAWRLSPGGYTF. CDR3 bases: TGTGCCTGGCGTTTATCCCCCGGGGGCTACACCTTC.

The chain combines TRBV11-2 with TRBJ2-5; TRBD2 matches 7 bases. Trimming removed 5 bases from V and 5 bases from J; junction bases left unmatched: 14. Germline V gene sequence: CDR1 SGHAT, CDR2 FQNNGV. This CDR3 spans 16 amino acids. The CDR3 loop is CASSLSPAGSEETQYF. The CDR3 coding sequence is TGTGCCAGCAGCCTGAGCCCAGCGGGGTCCGAGGAGACCCAGTACTTC.

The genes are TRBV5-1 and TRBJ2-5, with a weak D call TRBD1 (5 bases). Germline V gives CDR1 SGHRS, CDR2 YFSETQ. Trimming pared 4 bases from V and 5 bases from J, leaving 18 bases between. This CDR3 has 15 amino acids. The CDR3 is CASSPGKGDEETQYF. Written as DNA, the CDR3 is TGCGCCAGCAGCCCCGGAAAAGGGGATGAGGAGACCCAGTACTTC. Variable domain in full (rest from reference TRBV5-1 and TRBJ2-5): KAGVTQTPRYLIKTRGQQVTLSCSPISGHRSVSWYQQTPGQGLQFLFEYFSETQRNKGNFPGRFSGRQFSNSRSEMNVSTLELGDSALYLCASSPGKGDEETQYFGPGTRLLVL.

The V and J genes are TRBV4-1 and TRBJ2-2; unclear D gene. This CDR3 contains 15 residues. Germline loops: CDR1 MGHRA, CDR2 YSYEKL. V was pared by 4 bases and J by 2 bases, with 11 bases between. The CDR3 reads CASSLPRVNTGELFF. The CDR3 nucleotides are TGCGCCAGCAGCCTTCCCCGTGTAAACACCGGGGAGCTGTTTTTT.

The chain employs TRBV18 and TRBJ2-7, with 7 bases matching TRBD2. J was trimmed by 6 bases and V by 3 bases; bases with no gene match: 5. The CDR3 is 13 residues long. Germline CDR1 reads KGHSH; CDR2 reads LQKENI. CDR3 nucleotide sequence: TGTGCCAGCTCACCGAGCGGGGTCGGCGAGCAGTACTTC. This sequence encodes CASSPSGVGEQYF.

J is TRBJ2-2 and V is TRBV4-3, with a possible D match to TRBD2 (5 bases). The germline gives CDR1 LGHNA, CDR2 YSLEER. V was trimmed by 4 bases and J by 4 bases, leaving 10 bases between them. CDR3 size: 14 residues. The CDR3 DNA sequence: TGCGCCAGCAGCCTCGTTGGAGGCACCGGGGAGCTGTTTTTT. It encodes CASSLVGGTGELFF.

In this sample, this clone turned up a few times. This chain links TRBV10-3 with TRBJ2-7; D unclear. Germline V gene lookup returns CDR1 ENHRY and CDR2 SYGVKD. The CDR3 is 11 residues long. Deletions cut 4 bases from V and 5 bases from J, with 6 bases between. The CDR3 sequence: CAISGDNEQYF. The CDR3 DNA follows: TGTGCCATCAGTGGAGATAACGAGCAGTACTTC.

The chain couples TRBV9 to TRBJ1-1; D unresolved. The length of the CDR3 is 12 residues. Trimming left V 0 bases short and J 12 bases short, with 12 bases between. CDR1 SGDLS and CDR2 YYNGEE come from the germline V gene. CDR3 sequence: CASSVDQFQTFF. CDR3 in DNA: TGTGCCAGCAGCGTAGACCAGTTCCAGACTTTCTTT.

DNA for the CDR3: TGTGCCAGCAGCTACCTAGCGGGAGGCAGAGAGACCCAGTACTTC. Translating it yields CASSYLAGGRETQYF. The chain links TRBV7-2 to TRBJ2-5, with 11 bases fitting TRBD2. The CDR3 extends over 15 amino acids. The germline gives CDR1 SGHTA, CDR2 FQGNSA. The V and J ends lost 4 bases and 4 bases, in that order; junction bases with no gene match: 5.

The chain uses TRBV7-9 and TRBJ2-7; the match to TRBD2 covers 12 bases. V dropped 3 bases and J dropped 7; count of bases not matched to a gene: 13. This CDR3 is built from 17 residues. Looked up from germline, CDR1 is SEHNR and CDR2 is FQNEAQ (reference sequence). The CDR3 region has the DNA TGTGCCAGCAGCTTCGGGCTAGCGGGAGGGGCAATTGAAGAGCAGTACTTC. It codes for CASSFGLAGGAIEEQYF.